Sequencing of this T cell receptor (beta chain) was carried out in a study of shared clonotypes between healthy human individuals. Terminally differentiated effector memory CD45RA+ cells were left out of the naive CD8 fraction, which was CD45RO-negative and positively selected for CCR7. The CDR3 extends over 14 amino acids. The trim removed 0 bases at V and 7 bases at J, leaving 6 bases unmatched. The germline CDR1 and CDR2 sequences are SGHDT and YYEEEE. Assay: immunoSEQ multiplex PCR; the TCRdb copy retains only in-frame clones and omits some. The sample lists about 2 million clones; approximately 95% were seen once.

This chain joins TRBV5-6 and TRBJ1-1; 7 positions match TRBD1. Sequences were obtained from naive CD8+ T cells sorted from blood. The receptor was isolated from a man younger than 35 in good health. The CDR3 nucleotides read TGTGCCAGCAGCTTGGAAGGGACAGTAGGTGAAGCTTTCTTT. Its translation is CASSLEGTVGEAFF. The variable domain in full, completed from reference TRBV5-6 and TRBJ1-1, reads DAGVTQSPTHLIKTRGQQVTLRCSPKSGHDTVSWYQQALGQGPQFIFQYYEEEERQRGNFPDRFSGHQFPNYSSELNVNALLLGDSALYLCASSLEGTVGEAFFGQGTRLTVV.